The rows below give T cell receptor beta chains drawn from one sample of a study of blood T cells in healthy people across ages. TCRdb called the 5' RACE reads again in MiXCR, with one record for every CDR3 protein. This sample has more than 550,000 distinct CDR3 sequences, with over 20% found just once. The sequenced material came from blood. The receptors stem from an older man in good health. The CDR3 runs from the conserved cysteine through the conserved F or W. The order of the fields is V gene, D gene, clone size, J gene, CDR3 protein, CDR3 DNA. A D gene is named only where the DNA matches it firmly. Clone size appears in some rows only: once, few, many, or a class for an expanded clone.

TRBV10-3	NA	many	TRBJ1-2	CAISGPNNYGYTF	TGTGCCATCAGCGGACCGAATAACTATGGCTACACCTTC
TRBV12-3/TRBV12-4	TRBD2	few	TRBJ2-3	CASMTSGGPEDTQYF	TGTGCCAGCATGACTAGCGGGGGGCCCGAGGATACGCAGTATTTT
TRBV13	NA	many	TRBJ2-5	CASSLAGISETQYF	TGTGCCAGCAGCCTAGCCGGGATTTCGGAGACCCAGTACTTC
TRBV7-9	TRBD2	NA	TRBJ2-2	CASSSLAGGHISNTGELFF	TGTGCCAGCAGCTCGCTAGCGGGGGGCCATATATCGAACACCGGGGAGCTGTTTTTT
TRBV5-5	TRBD1	NA	TRBJ1-5	CASSQGAPGNQPQHF	TGTGCCAGCAGCCAGGGGGCCCCAGGGAATCAGCCCCAGCATTTT
TRBV7-7	NA	few	TRBJ2-2	CASSPTASVNTGELFF	TGTGCCAGCAGCCCAACCGCCAGCGTGAACACCGGGGAGCTGTTTTTT
TRBV6-2/TRBV6-3	TRBD2	NA	TRBJ2-5	CASSYSKASGRFGETQYF	TGTGCCAGCAGTTACTCGAAGGCTAGCGGGAGGTTTGGGGAGACCCAGTACTTC
TRBV6-1	TRBD1	few	TRBJ1-2	CASQSDRGYYGYTF	TGTGCCAGCCAATCGGACAGGGGATACTATGGCTACACCTTC
TRBV29-1	NA	NA	TRBJ1-4	CSVELVEKLFF	TGCAGCGTTGAACTTGTTGAAAAACTGTTTTTT
TRBV28	TRBD2	NA	TRBJ2-3	CASRTYLAGDNTDTQYF	TGTGCCAGCAGAACTTACCTAGCGGGGGATAACACAGATACGCAGTATTTT